One T cell receptor beta chain is described in this entry. The sample originates from a study of monozygotic twins with inflammatory bowel disease. Per individual sample, eight separate reactions were used to make cDNA. The template switching step added UMIs that contained a 6-nucleotide sample barcode. TCRdb re-called the 5' RACE reads and shows each CDR3 protein once, DNA omitted. The table lists about 420,000 distinct CDR3 sequences. The sample comprised blood. This TCR came from a human donor with ulcerative colitis or Crohn's disease, or a healthy co-twin of an affected twin (not recorded which).

This CDR3 is CVSSPIKGGGNEKLFF. This chain links TRBV4-1 with TRBJ1-4; TCRdb reports TRBD1, a call that lacks DNA to check it against. CDR1 and CDR2 from the germline V gene are MGHRA and YSYEKL. CDR3 length equals 16 residues.